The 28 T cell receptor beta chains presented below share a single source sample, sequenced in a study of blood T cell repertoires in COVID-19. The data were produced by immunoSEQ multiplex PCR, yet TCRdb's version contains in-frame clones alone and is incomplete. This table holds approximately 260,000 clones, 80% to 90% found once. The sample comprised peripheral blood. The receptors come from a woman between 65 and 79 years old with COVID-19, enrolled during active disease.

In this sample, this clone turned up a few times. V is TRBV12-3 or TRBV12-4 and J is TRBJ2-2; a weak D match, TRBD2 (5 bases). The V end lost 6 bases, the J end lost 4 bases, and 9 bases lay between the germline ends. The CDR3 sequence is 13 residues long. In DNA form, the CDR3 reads TGTGCCAGCAGGCCAACTAGCACCGGGGAGCTGTTTTTT. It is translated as CASRPTSTGELFF.

Written as DNA, the CDR3 is TGTGCCTCGAGCCGGACAGAAACCTCTGGAAACACCATATATTTT. Translation: CASSRTETSGNTIYF. The genes are TRBV10-3 and TRBJ1-3; a weak D match, TRBD1 (6 bases). Deletions cut 11 bases from V and 0 bases from J, with 17 bases between. In germline, CDR1 is ENHRY, CDR2 SYGVKD. The CDR3 has 15 residues.

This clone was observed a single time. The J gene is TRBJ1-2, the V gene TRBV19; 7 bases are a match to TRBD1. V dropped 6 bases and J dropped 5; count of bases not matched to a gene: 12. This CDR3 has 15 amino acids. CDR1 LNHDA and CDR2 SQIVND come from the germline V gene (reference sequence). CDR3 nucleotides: TGTGCCAGTAGCCCAAATCATCAGGGGGATTATGGCTACACCTTC. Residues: CASSPNHQGDYGYTF. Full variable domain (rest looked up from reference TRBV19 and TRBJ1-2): DGGITQSPKYLFRKEGQNVTLSCEQNLNHDAMYWYRQDPGQGLRLIYYSQIVNDFQKGDIAEGYSVSREKKESFPLTVTSAQKNPTAFYLCASSPNHQGDYGYTFGSGTRLTVV.

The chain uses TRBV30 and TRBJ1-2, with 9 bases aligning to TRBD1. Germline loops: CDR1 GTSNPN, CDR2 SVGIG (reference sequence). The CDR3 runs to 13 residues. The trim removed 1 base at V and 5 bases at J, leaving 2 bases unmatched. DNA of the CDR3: TGTGCCTGGAGTGCGGACAGGGGATATGGCTACACCTTC. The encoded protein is CAWSADRGYGYTF.

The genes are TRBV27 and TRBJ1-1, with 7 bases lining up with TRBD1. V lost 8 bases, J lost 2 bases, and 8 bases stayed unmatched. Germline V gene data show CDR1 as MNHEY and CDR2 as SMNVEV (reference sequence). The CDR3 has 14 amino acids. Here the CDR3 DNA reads TGTGCCAGCTGGAGATGGGACAGAAACACTGAAGCTTTCTTT. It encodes CASWRWDRNTEAFF.

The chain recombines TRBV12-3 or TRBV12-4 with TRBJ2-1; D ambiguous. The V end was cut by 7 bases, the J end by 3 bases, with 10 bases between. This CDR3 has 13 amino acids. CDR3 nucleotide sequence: TGTGCCAGCACCCTCTTAGACTACAATGAGCAGTTCTTC. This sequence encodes CASTLLDYNEQFF.

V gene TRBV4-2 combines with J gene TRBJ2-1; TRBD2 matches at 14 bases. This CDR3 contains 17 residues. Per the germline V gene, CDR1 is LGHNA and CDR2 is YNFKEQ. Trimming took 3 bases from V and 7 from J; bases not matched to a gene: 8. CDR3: CASSQGLAGVSGNEQFF. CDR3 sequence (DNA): TGTGCCAGCAGCCAGGGACTAGCGGGAGTTAGTGGGAATGAGCAGTTCTTC.

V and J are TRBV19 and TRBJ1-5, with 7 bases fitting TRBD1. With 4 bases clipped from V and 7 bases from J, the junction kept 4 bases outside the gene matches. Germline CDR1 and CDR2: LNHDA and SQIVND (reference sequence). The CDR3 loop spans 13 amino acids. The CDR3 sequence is CASSKGARQPQHF. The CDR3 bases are TGTGCCAGTAGTAAGGGGGCCAGGCAGCCCCAGCATTTT.

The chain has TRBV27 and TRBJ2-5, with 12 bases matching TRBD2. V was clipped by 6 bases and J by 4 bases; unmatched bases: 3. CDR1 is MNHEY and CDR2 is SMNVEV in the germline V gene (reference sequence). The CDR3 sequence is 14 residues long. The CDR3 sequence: CASRALAGGETQYF. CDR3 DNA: TGTGCCAGCAGGGCACTAGCGGGAGGAGAGACCCAGTACTTC.

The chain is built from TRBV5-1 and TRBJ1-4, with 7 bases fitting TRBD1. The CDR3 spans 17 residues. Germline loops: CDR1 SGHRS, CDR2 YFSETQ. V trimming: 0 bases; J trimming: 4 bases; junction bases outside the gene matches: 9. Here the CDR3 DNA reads TGCGCCAGCAGCTTGGGGTCAGGGGGTACGGGTAATGAAAAACTGTTTTTT. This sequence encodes CASSLGSGGTGNEKLFF.

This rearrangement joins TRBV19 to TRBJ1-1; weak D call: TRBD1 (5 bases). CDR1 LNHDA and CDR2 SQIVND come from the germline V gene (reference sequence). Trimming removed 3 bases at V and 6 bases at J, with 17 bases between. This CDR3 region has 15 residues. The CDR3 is CASSISVTGTAEAFF. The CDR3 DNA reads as TGTGCCAGTAGTATTTCGGTTACAGGTACTGCTGAAGCTTTCTTT.

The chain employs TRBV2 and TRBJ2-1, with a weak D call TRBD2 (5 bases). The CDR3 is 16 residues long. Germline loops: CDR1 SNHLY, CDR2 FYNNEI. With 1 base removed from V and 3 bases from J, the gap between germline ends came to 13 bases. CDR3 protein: CASSEEDLQYYNEQFF. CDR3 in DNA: TGTGCCAGCAGTGAAGAGGACTTACAATACTACAATGAGCAGTTCTTC.

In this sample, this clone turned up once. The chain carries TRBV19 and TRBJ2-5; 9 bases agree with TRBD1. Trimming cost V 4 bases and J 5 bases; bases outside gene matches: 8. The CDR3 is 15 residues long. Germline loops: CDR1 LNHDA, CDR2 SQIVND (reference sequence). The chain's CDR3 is CASSTGQGFSETQYF. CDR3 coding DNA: TGTGCCAGTAGTACGGGACAGGGATTTTCCGAGACCCAGTACTTC.

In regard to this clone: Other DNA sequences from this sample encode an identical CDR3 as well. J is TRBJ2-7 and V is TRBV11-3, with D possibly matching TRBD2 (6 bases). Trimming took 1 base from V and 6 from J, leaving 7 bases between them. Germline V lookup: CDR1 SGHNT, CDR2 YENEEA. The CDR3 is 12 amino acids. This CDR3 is CASSLVGGEQYF. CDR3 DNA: TGTGCCAGCAGCTTAGTCGGGGGCGAGCAGTACTTC.

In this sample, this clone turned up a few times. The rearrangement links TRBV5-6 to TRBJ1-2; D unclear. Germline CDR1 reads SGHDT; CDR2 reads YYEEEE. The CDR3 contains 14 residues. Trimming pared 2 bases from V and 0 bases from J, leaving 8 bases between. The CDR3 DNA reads TGTGCCAGCAGCTTCACAGCACCTAACTATGGCTACACCTTC. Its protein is CASSFTAPNYGYTF.

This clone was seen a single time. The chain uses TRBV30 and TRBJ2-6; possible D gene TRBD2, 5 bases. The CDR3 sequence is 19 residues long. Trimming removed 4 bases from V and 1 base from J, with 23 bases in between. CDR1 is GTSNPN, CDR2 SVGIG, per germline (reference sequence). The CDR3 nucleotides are TGTGCCTGGATCCGGGCGGGTCAGCCCCGGACGTCTGGGGCCAACGTCCTGACTTTC. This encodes CAWIRAGQPRTSGANVLTF.

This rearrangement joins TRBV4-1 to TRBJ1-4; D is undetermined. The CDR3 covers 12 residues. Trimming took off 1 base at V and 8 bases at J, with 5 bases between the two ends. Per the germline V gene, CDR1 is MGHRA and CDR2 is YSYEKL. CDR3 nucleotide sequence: TGCGCCAGCAGCCAAGTCCTCGAAAAACTGTTTTTT. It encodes CASSQVLEKLFF.

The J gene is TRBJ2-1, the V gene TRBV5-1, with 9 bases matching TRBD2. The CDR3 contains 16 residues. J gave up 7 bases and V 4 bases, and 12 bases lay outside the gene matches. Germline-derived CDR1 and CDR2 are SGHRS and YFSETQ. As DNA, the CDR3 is TGCGCCAGCAGCCCCTTTTTAGCGGGAGTCGAGAATGAGCAGTTCTTC. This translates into CASSPFLAGVENEQFF.

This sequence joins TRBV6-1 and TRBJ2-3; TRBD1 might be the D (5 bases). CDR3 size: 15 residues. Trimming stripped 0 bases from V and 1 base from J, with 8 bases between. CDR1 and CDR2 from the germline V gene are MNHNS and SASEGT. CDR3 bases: TGTGCCAGCAGTGAAGCCGGACACCGCACAGATACGCAGTATTTT. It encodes CASSEAGHRTDTQYF.

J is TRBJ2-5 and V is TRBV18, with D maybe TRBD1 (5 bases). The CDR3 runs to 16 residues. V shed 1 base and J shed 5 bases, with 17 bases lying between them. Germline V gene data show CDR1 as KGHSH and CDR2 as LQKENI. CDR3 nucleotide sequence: TGTGCCAGCTCACCACAAAATCACGATGGGGCGGAGACCCAGTACTTC. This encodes CASSPQNHDGAETQYF.

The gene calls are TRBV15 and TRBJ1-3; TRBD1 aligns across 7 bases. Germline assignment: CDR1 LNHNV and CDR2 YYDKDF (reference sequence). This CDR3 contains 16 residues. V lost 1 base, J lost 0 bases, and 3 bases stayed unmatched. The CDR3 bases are TGTGCCACCAGCAGAGGGGGGACAGCCTCTGGAAACACCATATATTTT. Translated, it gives CATSRGGTASGNTIYF. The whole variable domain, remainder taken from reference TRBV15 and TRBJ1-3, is DAMVIQNPRYQVTQFGKPVTLSCSQTLNHNVMYWYQQKSSQAPKLLFHYYDKDFNNEADTPDNFQSRRPNTSFCFLDIRSPGLGDTAMYLCATSRGGTASGNTIYFGEGSWLTVV.

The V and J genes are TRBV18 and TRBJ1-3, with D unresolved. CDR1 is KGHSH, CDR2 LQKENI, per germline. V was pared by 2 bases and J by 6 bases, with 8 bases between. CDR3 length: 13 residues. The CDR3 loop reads CASSPWQENTIYF. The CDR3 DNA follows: TGTGCCAGCTCACCATGGCAGGAAAACACCATATATTTT.

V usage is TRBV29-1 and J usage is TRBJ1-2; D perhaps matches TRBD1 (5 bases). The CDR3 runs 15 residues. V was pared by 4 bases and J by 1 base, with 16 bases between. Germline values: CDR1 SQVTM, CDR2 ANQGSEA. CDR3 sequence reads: CSVGGGEGLNYGYTF. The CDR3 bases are TGCAGCGTTGGGGGAGGGGAGGGACTTAACTATGGCTACACCTTC.

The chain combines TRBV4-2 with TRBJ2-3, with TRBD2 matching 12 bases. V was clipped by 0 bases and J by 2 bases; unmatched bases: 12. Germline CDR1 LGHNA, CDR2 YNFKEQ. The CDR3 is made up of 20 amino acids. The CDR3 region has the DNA TGTGCCAGCAGCCAAGATATCCTAGCGGGAGGGGTTGGTAACACAGATACGCAGTATTTT. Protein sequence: CASSQDILAGGVGNTDTQYF.

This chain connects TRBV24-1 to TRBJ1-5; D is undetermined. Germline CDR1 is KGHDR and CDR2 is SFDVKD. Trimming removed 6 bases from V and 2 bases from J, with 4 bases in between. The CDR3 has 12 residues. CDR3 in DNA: TGTGCCACCAGTACAGGCAATCAGCCCCAGCATTTT. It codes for CATSTGNQPQHF.

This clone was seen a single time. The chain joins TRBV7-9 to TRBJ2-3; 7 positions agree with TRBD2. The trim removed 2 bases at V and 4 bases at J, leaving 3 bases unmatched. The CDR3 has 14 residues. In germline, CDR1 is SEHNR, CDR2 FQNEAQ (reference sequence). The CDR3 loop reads CASSLTSAADTQYF. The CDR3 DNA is TGTGCCAGCAGCTTAACTAGCGCGGCAGATACGCAGTATTTT.

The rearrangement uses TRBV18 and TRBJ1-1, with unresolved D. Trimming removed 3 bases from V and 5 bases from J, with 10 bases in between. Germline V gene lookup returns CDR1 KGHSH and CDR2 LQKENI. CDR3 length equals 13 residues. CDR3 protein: CASSPQAETEAFF. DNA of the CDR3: TGTGCCAGCTCACCCCAAGCGGAGACTGAAGCTTTCTTT. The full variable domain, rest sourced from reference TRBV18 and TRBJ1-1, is NAGVMQNPRHLVRRRGQEARLRCSPMKGHSHVYWYRQLPEEGLKFMVYLQKENIIDESGMPKERFSAEFPKEGPSILRIQQVVRGDSAAYFCASSPQAETEAFFGQGTRLTVV.

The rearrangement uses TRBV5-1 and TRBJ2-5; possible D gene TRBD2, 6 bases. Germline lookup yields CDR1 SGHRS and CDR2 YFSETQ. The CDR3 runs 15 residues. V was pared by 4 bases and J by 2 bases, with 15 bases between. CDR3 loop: CASSMALGGQETQYF. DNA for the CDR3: TGCGCCAGCAGCATGGCACTAGGAGGGCAAGAGACCCAGTACTTC.